This record concerns one TCR beta chain sequence. These data are taken from a study of patients and donors after allogeneic stem cell transplantation. Trimming stripped 4 bases from V and 7 bases from J, with 28 bases between. The CDR3 covers 18 residues. Germline V lookup: CDR1 SEHNR, CDR2 FQNEAQ (reference sequence). MiXCR was run by TCRdb on the RT-PCR reads, yielding one entry per CDR3 protein. The sample records roughly 200,000 distinct CDR3 sequences, roughly two fifths being singletons. The chain joins TRBV7-9 to TRBJ1-2; D is uncertain. The sample taken for sequencing was blood, either unsorted or a sorted T cell fraction (not recorded which). The TCR sequence derives from a human donor who was either an allogeneic HSCT recipient or a stem cell or donor lymphocyte infusion donor (not recorded which). It is not recorded whose cells these are; they may come from a transplant donor. The CDR3 nucleotides are TGTGCCAGCAGCTCATCCTGGGGTGTCCCTTTTCCTCTGAGTGGCTACACCTTC. Translated: CASSSSWGVPFPLSGYTF.